The 5 T cell receptor beta chains presented below share a single source sample, sequenced in a study of blood T cell repertoires in COVID-19. This table comes from immunoSEQ multiplex PCR, and its TCRdb copy is limited to in-frame clones, with some not included. Of 100,000 to 150,000 clones in the sample, about four fifths were seen once. Sequenced sample: peripheral blood. These receptors were obtained from a man of 80 years or more with active or convalescent COVID-19.

The chain links TRBV6-2 or TRBV6-3 to TRBJ2-7, with 7 bases aligning to TRBD1. V shed 5 bases and J 4 bases; nucleotides not matched to a gene: 2. The CDR3 is made up of 12 amino acids. CDR1 MNHEY and CDR2 SVGEGT come from the germline V gene. CDR3 DNA: TGTGCCAGCAGTGGACAGGCTTACGAGCAGTACTTC. Protein: CASSGQAYEQYF.

This chain links TRBV19 with TRBJ1-2, with D unclear. The CDR3 runs to 13 residues. V lost 5 bases and J lost 1, with 8 bases in between. Germline V gene lookup returns CDR1 LNHDA and CDR2 SQIVND (reference sequence). The CDR3 loop reads CASSRSSNYGYTF. The CDR3 DNA reads TGTGCCAGTAGTCGGAGCAGTAACTATGGCTACACCTTC.

The chain has TRBV12-3 or TRBV12-4 and TRBJ1-4, with unresolved D. Trimming removed 3 bases at V and 6 bases at J, with 8 bases between. The CDR3 length is 13 residues. The DNA of the CDR3 is TGTGCCAGCAGTTTCCAGGCGTATGAAAAACTGTTTTTT. Protein product: CASSFQAYEKLFF.

The V and J genes are TRBV29-1 and TRBJ1-1; 8 bases line up with TRBD1. CDR3 length equals 13 residues. Germline CDR1 reads SQVTM; CDR2 reads ANQGSEA. After removal of 1 base from V and 8 bases from J, the junction contained 6 bases not matched to a gene. CDR3 region: CSVEGDRGGEAFF. The CDR3 region has the DNA TGCAGCGTTGAAGGTGACAGGGGAGGGGAAGCTTTCTTT. Filled out from reference TRBV29-1 and TRBJ1-1, the complete variable domain reads SAVISQKPSRDICQRGTSLTIQCQVDSQVTMMFWYRQQPGQSLTLIATANQGSEATYESGFVIDKFPISRPNLTFSTLTVSNMSPEDSSIYLCSVEGDRGGEAFFGQGTRLTVV.

The chain employs TRBV9 and TRBJ1-2; no reliable D call. The CDR3 contains 12 residues. CDR1 is SGDLS, CDR2 YYNGEE, per germline. Trimming removed 2 bases from V and 4 bases from J, with 6 bases in between. CDR3 loop: CASSVGSYGYTF. The CDR3 coding sequence is TGTGCCAGCAGCGTCGGTAGCTATGGCTACACCTTC.